The 25 T cell receptor beta chains below were found in one sample sequenced in a study of healthy donors' naive CD4 and CD8 T cells. A linear amplification protocol produced the TCR libraries from approximately 460 ng of total RNA. TCRdb reprocessed the reads via MiXCR and lists one record per CDR3 protein. The sample contains around 200,000 distinct CDR3 sequences, about 70% of which appear only once. The sequencing input was naive CD4+ and CD8+ T cells sorted from blood, pooled from several donors. These receptors were taken from a pool of human donors in good health; the sample pools cells from several healthy donors.

This clonotype showed up just once. The genes are TRBV6-5 and TRBJ2-3; the match to TRBD1 covers 7 bases. The CDR3 has 14 amino acids. Trimming cost V 6 bases and J 5 bases; bases outside gene matches: 8. Germline CDR1 reads MNHEY; CDR2 reads SVGAGI. The CDR3 loop is CASSQGQTKDTQYF. In DNA form, the CDR3 reads TGTGCCAGCAGCCAGGGACAGACTAAAGATACGCAGTATTTT.

The table lists this clonotype with a few counts. The chain joins TRBV29-1 to TRBJ2-7; 12 bases map to TRBD2. This CDR3 comprises 14 residues. After removal of 4 bases from V and 0 bases from J, the junction contained 1 base not matched to a gene. CDR1 SQVTM and CDR2 ANQGSEA come from the germline V gene. CDR3 in amino acids: CSVGGLAGSYEQYF. The DNA for the CDR3 is TGCAGCGTTGGGGGACTAGCGGGCTCCTACGAGCAGTACTTC.

The chain carries TRBV6-5 and TRBJ1-2; D remains ambiguous. The CDR3 runs 13 residues. The germline CDR1 and CDR2 sequences are MNHEY and SVGAGI. With 8 bases removed from V and 8 bases from J, the gap between germline ends came to 18 bases. The CDR3 DNA reads as TGTGCCAGCGGAGGAGAAGGGTCGGGAGGCTACACCTTC. It specifies CASGGEGSGGYTF.

This clonotype has just a few counts. The gene calls are TRBV29-1 and TRBJ2-7; weak D call: TRBD1 (6 bases). Germline V gene data show CDR1 as SQVTM and CDR2 as ANQGSEA. The CDR3 totals 12 residues. The germline V and J ends were trimmed by 3 bases and 2 bases, with 8 bases remaining between them. The CDR3 DNA reads TGCAGCGTTGAGGACAGCGCCTACGAGCAGTACTTC. Translating gives CSVEDSAYEQYF.

CDR3 in amino acids: CASSALYGYTF. The CDR3 DNA reads as TGTGCCAGCAGCGCTCTCTATGGCTACACCTTC. J is TRBJ1-2 and V is TRBV2; D is ambiguous. The germline V and J ends were trimmed by 6 bases and 4 bases, with 6 bases remaining between them. Per germline, CDR1 SNHLY and CDR2 FYNNEI. The CDR3 spans 11 residues.

This chain uses TRBV29-1 with TRBJ2-2; 7 nucleotides align to TRBD1. This CDR3 region has 17 residues. CDR1 is SQVTM, CDR2 ANQGSEA, per germline. V shed 1 base and J 4 bases; nucleotides not matched to a gene: 12. Here the CDR3 DNA reads TGCAGCGTTGAAGCCATCAACAGGGGATCGAGCACCGGGGAGCTGTTTTTT. Translated: CSVEAINRGSSTGELFF.

The V and J genes are TRBV19 and TRBJ2-5, with a possible D match to TRBD1 (6 bases). Germline assignment: CDR1 LNHDA and CDR2 SQIVND (reference sequence). V was pared by 6 bases and J by 2 bases, with 10 bases between. CDR3 length: 13 amino acids. The CDR3 protein is CASSRGTQETQYF. The DNA for the CDR3 is TGTGCCAGTAGCAGGGGTACTCAAGAGACCCAGTACTTC.

The chain links TRBV19 to TRBJ2-7, with 14 bases aligning to TRBD2. From germline, CDR1 is LNHDA and CDR2 SQIVND (reference sequence). The CDR3 is 18 amino acids. V lost 8 bases to trimming and J lost 4 bases; unmatched junction nucleotides: 16. In nucleotides, the CDR3 is TGTGCCAGTCCCTGGACTAGCGGGAGGACCGTACGATTGTACGAGCAGTACTTC. It codes for CASPWTSGRTVRLYEQYF.

The chain carries TRBV2 and TRBJ2-1; D uncertain. The germline V gene has CDR1 SNHLY and CDR2 FYNNEI. The CDR3 consists of 14 residues. V lost 4 bases and J lost 10, with 17 bases in between. CDR3 sequence reads: CASSGEGGAGEQFF. The CDR3 bases are TGTGCCAGCAGTGGGGAAGGCGGAGCCGGGGAGCAGTTCTTC.

V and J are TRBV2 and TRBJ1-6; no reliable D call. CDR1 SNHLY and CDR2 FYNNEI come from the germline V gene. V shed 5 bases and J shed 10 bases, with 15 bases lying between them. The CDR3 loop spans 14 amino acids. DNA of the CDR3: TGTGCCAGCAGTATAGACGGTCTCGGCTCACCCCTCCACTTT. Translated, it gives CASSIDGLGSPLHF.

This clonotype has just one count. The CDR3 loop reads CASSYSIGASGNTIYF. CDR3 sequence (DNA): TGTGCCAGCAGTTACTCCATAGGGGCGTCAGGAAACACCATATATTTT. J is TRBJ1-3 and V is TRBV6-5; D is perhaps TRBD1 (5 bases). The CDR3 is made up of 16 amino acids. The V end was cut by 0 bases, the J end by 4 bases, with 13 bases between. Germline CDR1 MNHEY, CDR2 SVGAGI.

The chain employs TRBV29-1 and TRBJ2-7; 10 nucleotides agree with TRBD2. V shed 6 bases and J 0 bases; nucleotides not matched to a gene: 5. Per the germline V gene, CDR1 is SQVTM and CDR2 is ANQGSEA. The CDR3 contains 14 residues. The CDR3 here is CSVIAGGTSYEQYF. CDR3 coding DNA: TGCAGCGTAATAGCGGGAGGCACCTCCTACGAGCAGTACTTC.

Written as DNA, the CDR3 is TGCGCCAGCAGCTTGGGTTTGGGCAGGGATGGCTACACCTTC. It is translated as CASSLGLGRDGYTF. The genes are TRBV5-1 and TRBJ1-2, with D perhaps matching TRBD1 (5 bases). The germline V gene encodes CDR1 SGHRS and CDR2 YFSETQ. The ends were cut back, 0 bases at V and 6 bases at J, with 12 bases in the middle. The CDR3 runs to 14 residues.

The rearrangement uses TRBV29-1 and TRBJ2-1, with 7 bases that match TRBD1. J lost 6 bases, V lost 7 bases, and 12 bases had no gene match. The CDR3 consists of 14 residues. Germline V gives CDR1 SQVTM, CDR2 ANQGSEA. The CDR3 reads CSGGRQGPSNEQFF. The DNA for the CDR3 is TGCAGCGGAGGCCGACAGGGTCCGAGCAATGAGCAGTTCTTC.

The V and J genes are TRBV5-4 and TRBJ2-1; 7 nucleotides agree with TRBD2. CDR1 and CDR2 from the germline V gene are SGHNT and YYREEE (reference sequence). With V trimmed by 3 bases and J by 7 bases, 7 bases remained unmatched. CDR3 length: 14 amino acids. DNA of the CDR3: TGTGCCAGCAGCTCGCAGTCCGGGGGGAATGAGCAGTTCTTC. As protein: CASSSQSGGNEQFF.

The chain links TRBV6-5 to TRBJ1-2; the match to TRBD1 covers 7 bases. The CDR3 runs 15 residues. Germline loops: CDR1 MNHEY, CDR2 SVGAGI. V shed 2 bases and J 4 bases; nucleotides not matched to a gene: 7. The CDR3 sequence is CASSYAGQILYGYTF. The CDR3 DNA is TGTGCCAGCAGTTACGCGGGACAGATACTCTATGGCTACACCTTC.

The CDR3 spells CSVAGTESGENTGELFF. The DNA for the CDR3 is TGCAGCGTAGCCGGGACAGAGAGCGGGGAGAACACCGGGGAGCTGTTTTTT. V usage is TRBV29-1 and J usage is TRBJ2-2; the D call may be TRBD1 or TRBD2 (7 bases each). This CDR3 is built from 17 residues. Trimming removed 6 bases at V and 1 base at J, with 21 bases between. The germline gives CDR1 SQVTM, CDR2 ANQGSEA.

The chain recombines TRBV20-1 with TRBJ1-2; D is undetermined. This CDR3 is 11 amino acids long. The germline V gene encodes CDR1 DFQATT and CDR2 SNEGSKA (reference sequence). The ends were cut back, 0 bases at V and 4 bases at J, with 3 bases in the middle. The CDR3 reads CSAREGYGYTF. CDR3 sequence (DNA): TGCAGTGCTAGAGAGGGCTATGGCTACACCTTC.

This clonotype has just a few counts. J is TRBJ2-5 and V is TRBV6-5, with TRBD1 identical over 7 bases. CDR1 MNHEY and CDR2 SVGAGI come from the germline V gene. With 0 bases clipped from V and 2 bases from J, the junction kept 6 bases outside the gene matches. This CDR3 region has 16 residues. CDR3 sequence (DNA): TGTGCCAGCAGTTACTCCCCGACAGGGTCACAAGAGACCCAGTACTTC. This codes for CASSYSPTGSQETQYF.

V gene TRBV5-4 combines with J gene TRBJ2-7; TRBD1 might be the D (5 bases). The V end was cut by 7 bases, the J end by 0 bases, with 14 bases between. Germline CDR1 reads SGHNT; CDR2 reads YYREEE (reference sequence). The CDR3 length is 14 residues. The CDR3 DNA is TGTGCCAGCGCACCGGTAGACAGCTCCTACGAGCAGTACTTC. The encoded protein is CASAPVDSSYEQYF.

The rearrangement links TRBV6-5 to TRBJ2-7, with a weak D call TRBD1 (6 bases). This CDR3 region has 14 residues. V was clipped by 8 bases and J by 2 bases, with 16 bases between them. CDR1 and CDR2 from the germline V gene are MNHEY and SVGAGI. CDR3: CASQQGTLTYEQYF. DNA for the CDR3: TGTGCCAGCCAACAGGGTACACTTACCTACGAGCAGTACTTC.

This chain's CDR3 is CASGLFSNTEAFF. The CDR3 coding sequence is TGTGCCAGTGGCTTGTTTTCGAACACTGAAGCTTTCTTT. The chain uses TRBV27 and TRBJ1-1; D remains unclear. Looked up from germline, CDR1 is MNHEY and CDR2 is SMNVEV (reference sequence). Between the trimmed V and J ends, which lost 9 bases and 1 base, there was a span of 12 bases. This CDR3 contains 13 residues.

The chain uses TRBV5-5 and TRBJ2-1; 7 nucleotides agree with TRBD1. The CDR3 covers 13 residues. The V gene's germline CDR1 is SGHKS and CDR2 YYEKEE (reference sequence). Losses at the gene ends were 3 bases for V and 6 bases for J; bases not matched to a gene: 3. CDR3 DNA sequence: TGTGCCAGCAGCTCGACAGGGTTCAATGAGCAGTTCTTC. It specifies CASSSTGFNEQFF. Full variable domain (rest looked up from reference TRBV5-5 and TRBJ2-1): DAGVTQSPTHLIKTRGQQVTLRCSPISGHKSVSWYQQVLGQGPQFIFQYYEKEERGRGNFPDRFSARQFPNYSSELNVNALLLGDSALYLCASSSTGFNEQFFGPGTRLTVL.

This chain joins TRBV29-1 and TRBJ2-2; D possibly uses TRBD1 or TRBD2 (5 bases each). V gave up 6 bases and J gave up 5 bases, with 13 bases separating them. Looked up from germline, CDR1 is SQVTM and CDR2 is ANQGSEA. This CDR3 comprises 13 residues. CDR3 coding DNA: TGCAGCGTGGACGGCTGGGGGACCGGGGAGCTGTTTTTT. Translation gives CSVDGWGTGELFF.

The chain links TRBV11-2 to TRBJ2-1, with TRBD2 matching over 10 bases. Looked up from germline, CDR1 is SGHAT and CDR2 is FQNNGV. This CDR3 is built from 15 residues. The J segment lost 4 bases and the V segment lost 5 bases, leaving 5 bases of the junction unmatched. The CDR3 region has the DNA TGTGCCAGCAGCACGGGACTAGCGTTTTACAATGAGCAGTTCTTC. Translated, it gives CASSTGLAFYNEQFF. Full variable domain (rest looked up from reference TRBV11-2 and TRBJ2-1): EAGVAQSPRYKIIEKRQSVAFWCNPISGHATLYWYQQILGQGPKLLIQFQNNGVVDDSQLPKDRFSAERLKGVDSTLKIQPAKLEDSAVYLCASSTGLAFYNEQFFGPGTRLTVL.